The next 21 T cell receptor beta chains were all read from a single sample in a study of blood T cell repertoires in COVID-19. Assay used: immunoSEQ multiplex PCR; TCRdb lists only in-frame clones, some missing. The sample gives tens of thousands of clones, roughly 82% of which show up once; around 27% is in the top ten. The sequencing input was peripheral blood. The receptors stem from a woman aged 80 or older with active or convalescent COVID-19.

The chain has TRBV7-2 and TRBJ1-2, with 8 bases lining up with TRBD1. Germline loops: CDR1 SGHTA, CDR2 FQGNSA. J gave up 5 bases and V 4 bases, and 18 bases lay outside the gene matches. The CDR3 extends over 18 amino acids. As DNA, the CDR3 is TGTGCCAGCAGCTCAGATACGCCTCTTACTCACAGGGGGTATGGCTACACCTTC. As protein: CASSSDTPLTHRGYGYTF.

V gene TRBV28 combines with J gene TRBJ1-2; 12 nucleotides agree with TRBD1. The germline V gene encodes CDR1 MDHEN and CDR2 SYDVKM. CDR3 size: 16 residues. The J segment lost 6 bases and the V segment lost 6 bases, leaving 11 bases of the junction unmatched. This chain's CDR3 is CASSNGGTGGEDGYTF. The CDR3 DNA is TGTGCCAGCAGCAACGGGGGGACAGGGGGCGAAGATGGCTACACCTTC.

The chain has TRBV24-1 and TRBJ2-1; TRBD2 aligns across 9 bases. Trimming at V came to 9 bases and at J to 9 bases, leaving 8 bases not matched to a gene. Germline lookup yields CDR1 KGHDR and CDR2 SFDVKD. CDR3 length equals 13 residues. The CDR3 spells CATQAGGVGEQFF. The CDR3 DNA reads TGTGCCACCCAAGCGGGGGGAGTGGGTGAGCAGTTCTTC.

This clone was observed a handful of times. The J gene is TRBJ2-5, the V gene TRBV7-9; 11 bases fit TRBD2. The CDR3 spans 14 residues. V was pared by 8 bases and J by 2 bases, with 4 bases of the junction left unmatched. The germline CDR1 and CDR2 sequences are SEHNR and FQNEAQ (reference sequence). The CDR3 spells CASGLAGGQETQYF. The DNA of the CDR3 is TGTGCCAGCGGGCTAGCGGGGGGACAAGAGACCCAGTACTTC.

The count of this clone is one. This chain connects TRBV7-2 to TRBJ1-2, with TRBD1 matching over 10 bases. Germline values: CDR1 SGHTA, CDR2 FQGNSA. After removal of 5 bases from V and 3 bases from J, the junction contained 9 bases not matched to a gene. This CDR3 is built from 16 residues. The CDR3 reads CASSPPGTGAHYGYTF. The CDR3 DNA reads TGTGCCAGCAGCCCTCCCGGGACAGGGGCGCACTATGGCTACACCTTC.

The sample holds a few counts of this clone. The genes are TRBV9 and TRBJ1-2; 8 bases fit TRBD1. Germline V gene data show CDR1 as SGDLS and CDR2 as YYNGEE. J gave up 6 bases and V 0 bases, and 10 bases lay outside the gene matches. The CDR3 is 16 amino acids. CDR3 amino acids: CASSVGLDRGIDGYTF. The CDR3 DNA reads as TGTGCCAGCAGCGTAGGACTCGACAGGGGAATAGATGGCTACACCTTC.

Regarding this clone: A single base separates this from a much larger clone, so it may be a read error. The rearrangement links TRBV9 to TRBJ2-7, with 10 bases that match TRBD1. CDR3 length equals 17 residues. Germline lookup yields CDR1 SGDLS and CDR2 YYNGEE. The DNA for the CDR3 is TGTGCCCGCAGCGTAGAGGGGGGAGGGACAGGGGACTACGAGCAGTACTTC. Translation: CARSVEGGGTGDYEQYF. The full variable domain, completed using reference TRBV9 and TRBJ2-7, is DSGVTQTPKHLITATGQRVTLRCSPRSGDLSVYWYQQSLDQGLQFLIQYYNGEERAKGNILERFSAQQFPDLHSELNLSSLELGDSALYFCARSVEGGGTGDYEQYFGPGTRLTVT.

CDR3 in amino acids: CARQDHEQYF. The CDR3 coding sequence is TGTGCCAGGCAGGATCACGAGCAGTACTTC. The rearrangement links TRBV11-1 to TRBJ2-7; D not resolved. V was clipped by 9 bases and J by 5 bases, with 8 bases between them. This CDR3 has 10 residues. Germline V lookup: CDR1 SGHAT, CDR2 FQDESV (reference sequence).

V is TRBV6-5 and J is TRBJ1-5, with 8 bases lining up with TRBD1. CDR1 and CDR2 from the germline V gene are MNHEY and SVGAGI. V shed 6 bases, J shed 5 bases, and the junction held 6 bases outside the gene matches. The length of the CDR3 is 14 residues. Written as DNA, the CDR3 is TGTGCCAGCAGACCCTCGACAGGGGATCAGCCCCAGCATTTT. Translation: CASRPSTGDQPQHF.

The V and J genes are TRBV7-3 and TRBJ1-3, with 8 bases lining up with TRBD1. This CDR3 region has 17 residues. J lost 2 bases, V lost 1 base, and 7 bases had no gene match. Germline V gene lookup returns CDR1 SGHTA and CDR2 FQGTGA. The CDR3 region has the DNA TGTGCCAGCAGCTTAAGTCCGACAGGGGTGGCTGGAAACACCATATATTTT. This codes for CASSLSPTGVAGNTIYF.

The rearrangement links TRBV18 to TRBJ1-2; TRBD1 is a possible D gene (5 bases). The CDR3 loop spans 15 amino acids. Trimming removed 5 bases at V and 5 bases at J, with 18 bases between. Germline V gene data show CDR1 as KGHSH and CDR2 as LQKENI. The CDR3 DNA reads TGTGCCAGCTCATCAGGACAAAACTCAGCTTATGGCTACACCTTC. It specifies CASSSGQNSAYGYTF.

In DNA, the CDR3 is TGTGCCAGTAGTATCACGGACAGTCTTTCACCCCTCCACTTT. It encodes CASSITDSLSPLHF. V and J are TRBV19 and TRBJ1-6; tentatively, D is TRBD1 (6 bases). There are 14 residues in the CDR3. V lost 3 bases, J lost 9 bases, and 12 bases lay in between. Germline values: CDR1 LNHDA, CDR2 SQIVND (reference sequence).

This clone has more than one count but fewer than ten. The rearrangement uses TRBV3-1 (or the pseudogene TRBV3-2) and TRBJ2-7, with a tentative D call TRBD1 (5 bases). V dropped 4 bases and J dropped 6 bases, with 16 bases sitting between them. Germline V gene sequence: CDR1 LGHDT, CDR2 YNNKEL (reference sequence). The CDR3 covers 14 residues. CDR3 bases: TGTGCCAGCAGCCGAACTCAGGACACCCCCGAGCAGTACTTC. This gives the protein CASSRTQDTPEQYF.

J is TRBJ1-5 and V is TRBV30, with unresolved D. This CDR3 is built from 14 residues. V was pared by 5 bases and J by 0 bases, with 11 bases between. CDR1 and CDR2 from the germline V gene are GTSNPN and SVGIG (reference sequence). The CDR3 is CAWGEPYSNQPQHF. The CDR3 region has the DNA TGTGCCTGGGGAGAACCCTATAGCAATCAGCCCCAGCATTTT.

The CDR3 DNA follows: TGTGCCAGCAGCTTGACTAGCGGGGTTACGGGGGAGCTGTTTTTT. This encodes CASSLTSGVTGELFF. The rearrangement uses TRBV5-6 and TRBJ2-2; 10 positions match TRBD2. Per germline, CDR1 SGHDT and CDR2 YYEEEE. The trim removed 1 base at V and 8 bases at J, leaving 5 bases unmatched. This CDR3 has 15 residues.

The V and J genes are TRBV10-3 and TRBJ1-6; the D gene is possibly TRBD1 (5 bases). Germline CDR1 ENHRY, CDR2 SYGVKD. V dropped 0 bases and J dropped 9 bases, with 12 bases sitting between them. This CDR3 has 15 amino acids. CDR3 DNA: TGTGCCATCAGTGAGTCGGCAGGGAAGGGTTCACCCCTCCACTTT. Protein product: CAISESAGKGSPLHF.

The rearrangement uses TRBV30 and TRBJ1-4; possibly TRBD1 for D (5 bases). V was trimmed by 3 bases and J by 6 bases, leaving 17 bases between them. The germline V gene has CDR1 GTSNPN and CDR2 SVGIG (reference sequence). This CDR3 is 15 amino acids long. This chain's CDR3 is CAWSPGAGVDEKLFF. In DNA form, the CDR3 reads TGTGCCTGGAGCCCGGGCGCGGGGGTAGATGAAAAACTGTTTTTT.

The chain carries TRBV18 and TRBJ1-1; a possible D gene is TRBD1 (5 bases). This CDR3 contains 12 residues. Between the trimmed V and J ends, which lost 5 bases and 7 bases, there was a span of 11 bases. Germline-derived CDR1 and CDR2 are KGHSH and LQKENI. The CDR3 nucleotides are TGTGCCAGCTCAGTGACAGCGGGTGAAGCTTTCTTT. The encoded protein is CASSVTAGEAFF.

CDR3 nucleotide sequence: TGTGCCAGCAGCTTATTGGGACAGGGGGATGAGGAGCAGTTCTTC. Translation gives CASSLLGQGDEEQFF. The J gene is TRBJ2-1, the V gene TRBV7-2; 11 bases align to TRBD1. CDR3 length equals 15 residues. The V gene's germline CDR1 is SGHTA and CDR2 FQGNSA. V trimming: 2 bases; J trimming: 10 bases; junction bases outside the gene matches: 7.

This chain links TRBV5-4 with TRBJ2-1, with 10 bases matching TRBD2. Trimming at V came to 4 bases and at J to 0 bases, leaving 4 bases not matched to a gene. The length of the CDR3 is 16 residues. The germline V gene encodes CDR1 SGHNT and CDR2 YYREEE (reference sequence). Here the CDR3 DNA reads TGTGCCAGCAGCCCGGGACTAGCGAACTCCTACAATGAGCAGTTCTTC. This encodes CASSPGLANSYNEQFF.

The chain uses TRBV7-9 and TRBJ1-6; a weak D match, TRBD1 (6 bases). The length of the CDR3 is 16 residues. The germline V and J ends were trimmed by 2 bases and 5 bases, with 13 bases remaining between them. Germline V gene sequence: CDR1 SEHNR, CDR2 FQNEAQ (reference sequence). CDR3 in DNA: TGTGCCAGCAGCTTATTAACAGGGCCGGATAATTCACCCCTCCACTTT. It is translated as CASSLLTGPDNSPLHF.